Presented here are 31 T cell receptor beta chains from one specimen sequenced in a study of immune characteristics of hereditary and idiopathic chronic pancreatitis. The protocol was immunoSEQ multiplex PCR, while the TCRdb copy is restricted to in-frame clones and leaves out a portion. Among thousands of clones, around 75% were seen once, and the ten largest hold 14%. Total pancreatectomy with islet autotransplantation was the source of the chronic pancreatitis pancreas tissue. The sample was pancreas tissue with idiopathic chronic pancreatitis. Every receptor here comes from a human donor with chronic pancreatitis.

The chain combines TRBV7-9 with TRBJ2-5; no firm D call. CDR3 length equals 14 residues. Germline assignment: CDR1 SEHNR and CDR2 FQNEAQ (reference sequence). V lost 3 bases and J 0 bases, leaving 8 bases between the germline ends. Here the CDR3 reads CASSFDLYQETQYF. The DNA of the CDR3 is TGTGCCAGCAGCTTCGATCTGTACCAAGAGACCCAGTACTTC. The entire variable domain, with the rest obtained from reference TRBV7-9 and TRBJ2-5, is as follows: DTGVSQNPRHKITKRGQNVTFRCDPISEHNRLYWYRQTLGQGPEFLTYFQNEAQLEKSRLLSDRFSAERPKGSFSTLEIQRTEQGDSAMYLCASSFDLYQETQYFGPGTRLLVL.

This clone was picked up a small number of times. This chain connects TRBV5-1 to TRBJ2-3, with D possibly being TRBD1 or TRBD2 (5 bases each). The CDR3 length is 15 residues. The germline CDR1 and CDR2 sequences are SGHRS and YFSETQ. Trimming removed 4 bases from V and 1 base from J, with 13 bases in between. CDR3 nucleotide sequence: TGCGCCAGCAGCGCCGACGGGGCTGGCACAGATACGCAGTATTTT. Amino acid sequence: CASSADGAGTDTQYF.

The rearrangement uses TRBV18 and TRBJ1-1; D ambiguous. The CDR3 extends over 14 amino acids. Per germline, CDR1 KGHSH and CDR2 LQKENI. V was clipped by 3 bases and J by 0 bases, with 8 bases between them. The CDR3 spells CASSPTPLNTEAFF. The CDR3 nucleotides read TGTGCCAGCTCACCGACACCGTTGAACACTGAAGCTTTCTTT. Looking up the rest from reference TRBV18 and TRBJ1-1 gives the full variable domain: NAGVMQNPRHLVRRRGQEARLRCSPMKGHSHVYWYRQLPEEGLKFMVYLQKENIIDESGMPKERFSAEFPKEGPSILRIQQVVRGDSAAYFCASSPTPLNTEAFFGQGTRLTVV.

V usage is TRBV18 and J usage is TRBJ1-2; no clear D. Looked up from germline, CDR1 is KGHSH and CDR2 is LQKENI. V lost 4 bases, J lost 0 bases, and 12 bases lay in between. The CDR3 loop spans 15 amino acids. This CDR3 reads CASSQRTEPNYGYTF. CDR3 nucleotide sequence: TGTGCCAGCTCACAGCGGACCGAGCCTAACTATGGCTACACCTTC.

The chain employs TRBV2 and TRBJ2-7, with D possibly TRBD2 on 5 matching bases. The CDR3 totals 12 residues. The germline CDR1 and CDR2 sequences are SNHLY and FYNNEI. The V gene lost 4 bases and the J gene lost 4 bases, with 8 bases spanning the gap. CDR3 in amino acids: CASSGSGYEQYV. The CDR3 DNA is TGTGCCAGCAGTGGAAGCGGATACGAGCAGTACGTC.

V usage is TRBV29-1 and J usage is TRBJ1-1; no reliable D call. The V gene lost 6 bases and the J gene lost 1 base, with 12 bases spanning the gap. Germline V gene lookup returns CDR1 SQVTM and CDR2 ANQGSEA. This CDR3 comprises 13 residues. The CDR3 region is CSVMITRNTEAFF. The CDR3 DNA follows: TGCAGCGTCATGATTACACGGAACACTGAAGCTTTCTTT. Looking up the rest from reference TRBV29-1 and TRBJ1-1 gives the full variable domain: SAVISQKPSRDICQRGTSLTIQCQVDSQVTMMFWYRQQPGQSLTLIATANQGSEATYESGFVIDKFPISRPNLTFSTLTVSNMSPEDSSIYLCSVMITRNTEAFFGQGTRLTVV.

This chain connects TRBV24-1 to TRBJ2-7; TRBD2 might be the D (5 bases). V was pared by 9 bases and J by 6 bases, with 5 bases between. Germline V gives CDR1 KGHDR, CDR2 SFDVKD. This CDR3 spans 9 amino acids. The CDR3 DNA sequence: TGTGCCACCCGGGGCGAGCAGTACTTC. Translating it yields CATRGEQYF.

This rearrangement joins TRBV28 to TRBJ1-4, with D possibly TRBD1 on 5 matching bases. The germline gives CDR1 MDHEN, CDR2 SYDVKM. The CDR3 extends over 15 amino acids. Trimming took off 8 bases at V and 0 bases at J, with 13 bases between the two ends. CDR3 sequence (DNA): TGTGCCAGCGGGGCTGGGAGTACAACTAATGAAAAACTGTTTTTT. The encoded protein is CASGAGSTTNEKLFF.

The chain couples TRBV6-5 to TRBJ2-7, with D tentatively TRBD1 (7 bases). Between the trimmed V and J ends, which lost 10 bases and 4 bases, there was a span of 17 bases. Per the germline V gene, CDR1 is MNHEY and CDR2 is SVGAGI. The CDR3 contains 13 residues. The CDR3 sequence is CATLPPGGYEQYF. The CDR3 DNA sequence: TGTGCCACACTCCCGCCAGGGGGGTACGAGCAGTACTTC.

The chain recombines TRBV6-2 or TRBV6-3 with TRBJ2-1; D may correspond to TRBD1 or TRBD2 (5 bases each). The CDR3 loop spans 15 amino acids. Trimming shortened V by 2 bases and J by 8 bases, and 16 bases separated the two germline ends. From germline, CDR1 is MNHEY and CDR2 SVGEGT. CDR3 loop: CASSYQGGSWDEQFF. The CDR3 nucleotides read TGTGCCAGCAGTTACCAGGGTGGGAGTTGGGATGAGCAGTTCTTC.

The chain links TRBV7-9 to TRBJ2-7, with 7 positions matching TRBD1. The germline V gene has CDR1 SEHNR and CDR2 FQNEAQ (reference sequence). V shed 1 base and J 3 bases; nucleotides not matched to a gene: 6. The CDR3 runs 15 residues. The CDR3 bases are TGTGCCAGCAGCTTAGGGTCGGCAGGGGGCTACGAGCAGTACTTC. Translating it yields CASSLGSAGGYEQYF.

The chain couples TRBV6-5 to TRBJ1-4, with 8 positions matching TRBD1. Trimming took 7 bases from V and 9 from J; bases not matched to a gene: 7. In germline, CDR1 is MNHEY, CDR2 SVGAGI. The CDR3 loop spans 13 amino acids. CDR3 protein: CASKQGVDQKLFF. In DNA form, the CDR3 reads TGTGCCAGCAAACAGGGGGTAGATCAAAAACTGTTTTTT.

This clone was seen just once. The CDR3 DNA follows: TGTGCCAGCACCCTACGCGGGGGGACCGGGGAGCTGTTTTTT. Protein product: CASTLRGGTGELFF. V and J are TRBV3-1 (or the pseudogene TRBV3-2) and TRBJ2-2; TRBD2 agrees at 8 bases. V was clipped by 7 bases and J by 5 bases; unmatched bases: 6. The CDR3 loop spans 14 amino acids. CDR1 LGHDT and CDR2 YNNKEL come from the germline V gene (reference sequence).

V usage is TRBV4-2 and J usage is TRBJ2-1; 10 positions match TRBD2. The V gene end was trimmed by 1 base and the J gene end by 0 bases; junction bases not matched to a gene: 12. The germline CDR1 and CDR2 sequences are LGHNA and YNFKEQ. There are 20 residues in the CDR3. The CDR3 nucleotides are TGTGCCAGCAGCCAAGGGGATAGCGGGGGGTCCTACGGCTCCTACAATGAGCAGTTCTTC. It yields the protein CASSQGDSGGSYGSYNEQFF.

As to this clone: Other DNA sequences from this sample encode an identical CDR3 as well. This chain uses TRBV25-1 with TRBJ2-3, with TRBD2 matching 7 bases. Looked up from germline, CDR1 is MGHDK and CDR2 is SYGVNS. The CDR3 spans 17 residues. V shed 7 bases and J 1 base; nucleotides not matched to a gene: 14. CDR3 residues: CASTPWGLAGGTDTQYF. The CDR3 DNA sequence: TGTGCCAGCACTCCTTGGGGACTGGCGGGGGGCACAGATACGCAGTATTTT.

The chain combines TRBV6-5 with TRBJ1-6; D ambiguous. The V end lost 6 bases, the J end lost 10 bases, and 13 bases lay between the germline ends. The CDR3 loop spans 13 amino acids. Germline V gene lookup returns CDR1 MNHEY and CDR2 SVGAGI. The CDR3, as DNA: TGTGCCAGCAGGGCGGACGGGAGATCACCCCTCCACTTT. Its protein product is CASRADGRSPLHF.

This rearrangement joins TRBV2 to TRBJ1-1; D may be TRBD1 (6 bases). V lost 7 bases to trimming and J lost 4 bases, with 16 bases between them. The CDR3 contains 14 residues. Germline CDR1 is SNHLY and CDR2 is FYNNEI. This chain's CDR3 is CASTSQGGSTEAFF. For the CDR3, the DNA is TGTGCCAGCACCTCACAGGGAGGAAGCACTGAAGCTTTCTTT. The full variable domain, completed using reference TRBV2 and TRBJ1-1, is EPEVTQTPSHQVTQMGQEVILRCVPISNHLYFYWYRQILGQKVEFLVSFYNNEISEKSEIFDDQFSVERPDGSNFTLKIRSTKLEDSAMYFCASTSQGGSTEAFFGQGTRLTVV.

The chain combines TRBV5-1 with TRBJ2-4; 8 bases agree with TRBD2. From germline, CDR1 is SGHRS and CDR2 YFSETQ. Germline trimming cut 0 bases from V and 7 bases from J; bases unmatched to any gene: 9. CDR3 length: 16 residues. As DNA, the CDR3 is TGCGCCAGCAGCTTGGGTAGCGGGGACCGTATGAACATTCAGTACTTC. This codes for CASSLGSGDRMNIQYF.

The genes are TRBV3-1 (or the pseudogene TRBV3-2) and TRBJ2-3; D perhaps matches TRBD2 (6 bases). V gave up 6 bases and J gave up 1 base, with 11 bases separating them. The CDR3 loop spans 14 amino acids. Germline CDR1 and CDR2: LGHDT and YNNKEL (reference sequence). CDR3 in amino acids: CASSLVAGTDTQYF. CDR3 in DNA: TGTGCCAGCAGTTTAGTAGCGGGCACAGATACGCAGTATTTT.

V usage is TRBV6-6 and J usage is TRBJ2-6, with TRBD1 identical over 9 bases. The CDR3 contains 15 residues. V shed 10 bases, J shed 4 bases, and the junction held 8 bases outside the gene matches. Germline V gives CDR1 MNHNY, CDR2 SVGAGI (reference sequence). The DNA of the CDR3 is TGTGCCACAGAGGACAGGGGTACCGGGGCCAACGTCCTGACTTTC. Translated: CATEDRGTGANVLTF.

The J gene is TRBJ1-2, the V gene TRBV2; the match to TRBD1 covers 8 bases. This CDR3 has 16 amino acids. Germline CDR1 and CDR2: SNHLY and FYNNEI. V trimming: 1 base; J trimming: 8 bases; junction bases outside the gene matches: 12. The CDR3 loop reads CASSEGPQGVADGYTF. The CDR3 coding sequence is TGTGCCAGCAGTGAAGGCCCACAGGGGGTAGCGGACGGCTACACCTTC.

The chain employs TRBV4-3 and TRBJ1-2, with 7 nucleotides matching TRBD1. J lost 7 bases, V lost 1 base, and 6 bases had no gene match. The CDR3 totals 14 residues. The germline CDR1 and CDR2 sequences are LGHNA and YSLEER. CDR3 nucleotides: TGCGCCAGCAGCCAAGTCGAGGGGGCCGGTGGCTACACCTTC. Residues: CASSQVEGAGGYTF.

The CDR3 sequence is CASSLSSGTRYEQYV. The CDR3 region has the DNA TGCGCCAGCAGCTTGAGTTCCGGGACAAGGTACGAGCAGTACGTC. The chain couples TRBV5-1 to TRBJ2-7, with a weak D call TRBD1 (6 bases). V lost 1 base to trimming and J lost 4 bases, with 15 bases between them. There are 15 residues in the CDR3. The germline V gene encodes CDR1 SGHRS and CDR2 YFSETQ.

The CDR3 loop is CASSGSQGASSNTEAFF. The CDR3 DNA sequence: TGTGCCAGCAGTGGATCCCAGGGGGCTTCGTCGAACACTGAAGCTTTCTTT. The chain combines TRBV6-2 or TRBV6-3 with TRBJ1-1; TRBD1 matches at 8 bases. The junction had 12 bases not matched to a gene; V was cut back by 5 bases and J by 1 base. This CDR3 comprises 17 residues. The germline V gene has CDR1 MNHEY and CDR2 SVGEGT.

A few counts support this clone. The chain links TRBV4-2 to TRBJ1-2; weak D call: TRBD1 (6 bases). Per the germline V gene, CDR1 is LGHNA and CDR2 is YNFKEQ. The CDR3 consists of 13 residues. V shed 0 bases and J shed 7 bases, with 9 bases lying between them. CDR3 DNA: TGTGCCAGCAGCCAAGAGGGGGGGCTTGGCTACACCTTC. This gives the protein CASSQEGGLGYTF.

The J gene is TRBJ2-1, the V gene TRBV7-2; possible D gene TRBD1, 6 bases. This CDR3 is built from 14 residues. The germline V gene has CDR1 SGHTA and CDR2 FQGNSA. Trimming left V 2 bases short and J 9 bases short, with 14 bases between. The CDR3 is CASSLSGGGGEQFF. The CDR3 DNA follows: TGTGCCAGCAGCTTAAGTGGTGGGGGCGGTGAGCAGTTCTTC. Complete variable domain (other parts from reference TRBV7-2 and TRBJ2-1): GAGVSQSPSNKVTEKGKDVELRCDPISGHTALYWYRQSLGQGLEFLIYFQGNSAPDKSGLPSDRFSAERTGGSVSTLTIQRTQQEDSAVYLCASSLSGGGGEQFFGPGTRLTVL.

This chain connects TRBV6-5 to TRBJ2-7; 8 nucleotides line up with TRBD1. In germline, CDR1 is MNHEY, CDR2 SVGAGI. The length of the CDR3 is 12 residues. Trimming at V came to 6 bases and at J to 4 bases, leaving 2 bases not matched to a gene. The CDR3 bases are TGTGCCAGCAGAAGGACAGGGTACGAGCAGTACGTC. It codes for CASRRTGYEQYV.

The chain joins TRBV9 to TRBJ1-1; the D gene is possibly TRBD1 (6 bases). V shed 1 base and J shed 11 bases, with 12 bases lying between them. Germline V CDR1 and CDR2: SGDLS, YYNGEE. This CDR3 is built from 12 residues. CDR3 sequence reads: CASSVTGGRAFF. The DNA for the CDR3 is TGTGCCAGCAGCGTAACCGGGGGGCGGGCTTTCTTT.

This chain connects TRBV5-1 to TRBJ2-3; D ambiguous. Deletions cut 6 bases from V and 6 bases from J, with 14 bases between. Germline CDR1 is SGHRS and CDR2 is YFSETQ. This CDR3 is built from 13 residues. CDR3 DNA sequence: TGCGCCAGCATGCCGGGTGGGATGGATACGCAGTATTTT. The encoded protein is CASMPGGMDTQYF.

This clone was observed a handful of times. This chain uses TRBV11-3 with TRBJ1-1; a weak D match, TRBD1 (5 bases). V was shortened by 3 bases and J by 8 bases, with 13 bases between the two germline ends. Per germline, CDR1 SGHNT and CDR2 YENEEA. The CDR3 covers 13 residues. CDR3 sequence (DNA): TGTGCCAGCAGCTTGGGGGAAGACAGAGAAGCTTTCTTT. Translated, it gives CASSLGEDREAFF.

J is TRBJ2-7 and V is TRBV6-1; D unclear. In germline, CDR1 is MNHNS, CDR2 SASEGT. The CDR3 loop spans 17 amino acids. V lost 1 base and J 3 bases, leaving 19 bases between the germline ends. The CDR3, as DNA: TGTGCCAGCAGTGAAGGGTTTTCGAGCGACGGATACTACGAGCAGTACGTC. Translating gives CASSEGFSSDGYYEQYV.